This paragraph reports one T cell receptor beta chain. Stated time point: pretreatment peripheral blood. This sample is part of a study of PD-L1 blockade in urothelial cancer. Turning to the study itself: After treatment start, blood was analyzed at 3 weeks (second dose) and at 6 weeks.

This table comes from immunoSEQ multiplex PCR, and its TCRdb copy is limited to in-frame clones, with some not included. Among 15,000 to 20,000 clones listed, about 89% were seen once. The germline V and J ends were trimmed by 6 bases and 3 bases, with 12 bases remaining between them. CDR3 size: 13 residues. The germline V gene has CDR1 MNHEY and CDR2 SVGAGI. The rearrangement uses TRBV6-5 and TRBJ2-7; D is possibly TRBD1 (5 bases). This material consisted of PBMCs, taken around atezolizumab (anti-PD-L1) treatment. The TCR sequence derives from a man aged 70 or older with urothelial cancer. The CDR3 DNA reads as TGTGCCAGCAGCTGGAGCAGGGACTACGAGCAGTACTTC. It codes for CASSWSRDYEQYF.